The clone carrying this T cell receptor beta chain was picked up one time. No antigen is known for it. The trim removed 5 bases at V and 4 bases at J, leaving 12 bases unmatched. CDR1 is MDHEN, CDR2 SYDVKM, per germline. The CDR3 has 16 amino acids. This was the immunoSEQ version 4 assay in survey mode. Produced via immunoSEQ multiplex PCR; TCRdb's table is partial and in-frame only. The sample has about 13,000 clones, about 65% seen once. This record belongs to a study of persistence of HIV-infected CD4 T cells. Regarding the study as a whole: Proviral oligoclonality tracked with TCR oligoclonality within the same sorted cells.

Lysates of CMV-infected fibroblasts at around 9.8 ug/mL stimulated these cells. CD4+ T cells upregulating both CD40 ligand and CD69 were sorted as responding cells. The sample consisted of CD4+ T cells sorted from PBMCs after roughly 18-hour stimulation, taken from a patient who received antiretroviral therapy. The receptor's source is an adult man with HIV who was CMV-seropositive. V and J are TRBV28 and TRBJ2-3; TRBD2 matches 7 bases. As DNA, the CDR3 is TGTGCCAGCAGTCCCATCGAAGCGGGAAAGGCAGATACGCAGTATTTT. As protein: CASSPIEAGKADTQYF.